The 19 T cell receptor beta chains below all came from one sample that was sequenced in a study of blood T cell repertoires in COVID-19. Libraries were prepared by immunoSEQ multiplex PCR; TCRdb keeps only in-frame clonotypes and omits some of them. The sample records under 200,000 clones, approximately 90% being singletons. Specimen: peripheral blood. These receptors came from a man aged 70 or older with active or convalescent COVID-19.

The V and J genes are TRBV12-3 or TRBV12-4 and TRBJ1-3, with D perhaps TRBD1 (5 bases). The CDR3 sequence is 13 residues long. V lost 3 bases and J 6 bases, leaving 9 bases between the germline ends. The CDR3 is CASSFQGTNTIYF. DNA of the CDR3: TGTGCCAGCAGTTTTCAGGGTACAAACACCATATATTTT.

Remarks on this clone: Within the sample, other DNA sequences also encode this same CDR3. The chain has TRBV29-1 and TRBJ2-7, with a weak D call TRBD1 (6 bases). The CDR3 extends over 14 amino acids. V lost 7 bases and J 3 bases, leaving 19 bases between the germline ends. The germline V gene encodes CDR1 SQVTM and CDR2 ANQGSEA. CDR3 bases: TGCAGCGGAAAAACCGGAACAGGGCTCTACGAGCAGTACTTC. It is translated as CSGKTGTGLYEQYF.

The rearrangement uses TRBV19 and TRBJ1-5; D perhaps matches TRBD1 (6 bases). Trimming pared 4 bases from V and 7 bases from J, leaving 11 bases between. CDR1 is LNHDA and CDR2 is SQIVND in the germline V gene (reference sequence). CDR3 length: 13 amino acids. DNA for the CDR3: TGTGCCAGTAGTACGGGGGGCCAACAGCCCCAGCATTTT. It encodes CASSTGGQQPQHF.

The rearrangement uses TRBV4-2 and TRBJ2-7, with D hard to call. Germline-derived CDR1 and CDR2 are LGHNA and YNFKEQ. The CDR3 covers 15 residues. Trimming cost V 0 bases and J 0 bases, with 9 bases left between them. DNA of the CDR3: TGTGCCAGCAGCCAAGACCCGGGTCTCTCCTACGAGCAGTACTTC. This sequence encodes CASSQDPGLSYEQYF.

This chain uses TRBV11-3 with TRBJ1-1; 11 bases map to TRBD1. J was trimmed by 5 bases and V by 5 bases; bases with no gene match: 10. The CDR3 extends over 16 amino acids. Germline CDR1 is SGHNT and CDR2 is YENEEA. CDR3 sequence (DNA): TGTGCCAGCAGCCACCGGGACAGGGGGTTTTGGACTGAAGCTTTCTTT. Protein sequence: CASSHRDRGFWTEAFF.

This clone is a singleton in its sample. This chain uses TRBV12-5 with TRBJ1-5; tentative D call: TRBD1 (6 bases). CDR1 LGHNT and CDR2 FRNRAP come from the germline V gene. V was clipped by 2 bases and J by 0 bases, with 17 bases between them. The length of the CDR3 is 18 residues. The CDR3 protein is CASGLPKGGVYSNQPQHF. The CDR3 nucleotides are TGTGCTAGTGGTTTGCCCAAGGGGGGGGTCTATAGCAATCAGCCCCAGCATTTT.

The chain uses TRBV3-1 (or the pseudogene TRBV3-2) and TRBJ2-7; 11 positions match TRBD2. CDR1 and CDR2 (germline): LGHDT, YNNKEL (reference sequence). V was pared by 2 bases and J by 5 bases, with 11 bases of the junction left unmatched. There are 17 residues in the CDR3. CDR3 amino acids: CASSQHTPSGGYNEQYF. In DNA form, the CDR3 reads TGTGCCAGCAGCCAACACACGCCTAGCGGGGGGTATAACGAGCAGTACTTC.

This clone has more than one count but fewer than ten. CDR3 region: CASSATGLNEQFF. CDR3 nucleotide sequence: TGCGCCAGCAGCGCGACAGGGTTAAATGAGCAGTTCTTC. This chain links TRBV5-1 with TRBJ2-1, with 7 bases aligning to TRBD1. V lost 4 bases, J lost 7 bases, and 5 bases stayed unmatched. Germline CDR1 reads SGHRS; CDR2 reads YFSETQ. There are 13 residues in the CDR3.

DNA of the CDR3: TGTGCCTGGAGTCCGGGACAGGGCTACGAGCAGTACTTC. This gives the protein CAWSPGQGYEQYF. J is TRBJ2-7 and V is TRBV30; TRBD1 matches 9 bases. The V gene's germline CDR1 is GTSNPN and CDR2 SVGIG (reference sequence). The CDR3 spans 13 residues. Trimming cost V 2 bases and J 3 bases; bases outside gene matches: 2. Combining the CDR3 with reference TRBV30 and TRBJ2-7 gives the whole variable domain SQTIHQWPATLVQPVGSPLSLECTVEGTSNPNLYWYRQAAGRGLQLLFYSVGIGQISSEVPQNLSASRPQDRQFILSSKKLLLSDSGFYLCAWSPGQGYEQYFGPGTRLTVT.

The genes are TRBV14 and TRBJ2-5, with a tentative D call TRBD2 (6 bases). Germline-derived CDR1 and CDR2 are SGHDN and FVKESK. The CDR3 has 14 residues. The V end was cut by 0 bases, the J end by 9 bases, with 14 bases between. The CDR3 sequence is CASSQDTSRLSQYF. CDR3 sequence (DNA): TGTGCCAGCAGCCAAGACACTAGCAGGTTGTCCCAGTACTTC.

The gene calls are TRBV18 and TRBJ1-3, with no clear D. The CDR3 has 15 residues. V shed 3 bases and J shed 3 bases, with 12 bases lying between them. Germline CDR1 reads KGHSH; CDR2 reads LQKENI. The CDR3 region is CASSPGNINGNTIYF. The CDR3 coding sequence is TGTGCCAGCTCACCTGGTAACATCAATGGAAACACCATATATTTT. Supplemented by reference TRBV18 and TRBJ1-3, the full variable domain reads NAGVMQNPRHLVRRRGQEARLRCSPMKGHSHVYWYRQLPEEGLKFMVYLQKENIIDESGMPKERFSAEFPKEGPSILRIQQVVRGDSAAYFCASSPGNINGNTIYFGEGSWLTVV.

The chain carries TRBV6-5 and TRBJ2-2, with 8 bases matching TRBD1. The V gene's germline CDR1 is MNHEY and CDR2 SVGAGI. Losses at the gene ends were 9 bases for V and 4 bases for J; bases not matched to a gene: 10. This CDR3 has 15 amino acids. CDR3 protein: CASRLQGAGTGELFF. CDR3 DNA sequence: TGTGCCAGTCGACTCCAGGGGGCAGGCACCGGGGAGCTGTTTTTT.

The chain carries TRBV19 and TRBJ1-6; maybe TRBD1 (6 bases). This CDR3 comprises 16 residues. The germline V gene has CDR1 LNHDA and CDR2 SQIVND (reference sequence). V was shortened by 4 bases and J by 9 bases, with 19 bases between the two germline ends. CDR3 sequence reads: CASSTTTGAPGSPLHF. DNA for the CDR3: TGTGCCAGTAGTACCACGACAGGTGCCCCAGGTTCACCCCTCCACTTT.

This chain connects TRBV4-1 to TRBJ1-5, with 8 bases matching TRBD1. CDR3 length: 17 amino acids. The V gene end was trimmed by 0 bases and the J gene end by 4 bases; junction bases not matched to a gene: 8. The V gene's germline CDR1 is MGHRA and CDR2 YSYEKL. CDR3 bases: TGCGCCAGCAGCCAAGATCCAGGGGGCGGATTGAATCAGCCCCAGCATTTT. As protein: CASSQDPGGGLNQPQHF.

This sequence joins TRBV12-2 and TRBJ2-3; TRBD2, the table's D call, lacks a check against the DNA. TRBV12-2 counts as a pseudogene. The CDR3 spans 16 residues. The CDR3 sequence: CEGGRAKSHPTDTQYF. In DNA form, the CDR3 reads TGTGAGGGCGGGAGGGCCAAATCCCACCCCACAGATACGCAGTATTTT.

This chain joins TRBV30 and TRBJ2-7; 9 bases fit TRBD1. There are 13 residues in the CDR3. J lost 2 bases, V lost 2 bases, and 1 base had no gene match. Germline CDR1 reads GTSNPN; CDR2 reads SVGIG (reference sequence). CDR3 nucleotide sequence: TGTGCCTGGAGTAGGACAGGGGCCTACGAGCAGTACTTC. Protein: CAWSRTGAYEQYF.

The chain employs TRBV3-1 (or the pseudogene TRBV3-2) and TRBJ2-2; D possibly corresponds to TRBD1 (6 bases). Deletions cut 4 bases from V and 8 bases from J, with 11 bases between. Germline lookup yields CDR1 LGHDT and CDR2 YNNKEL (reference sequence). This CDR3 is built from 13 residues. The DNA for the CDR3 is TGTGCCAGCAGCCCTTACAGGGCAGGGGAGCTGTTTTTT. This encodes CASSPYRAGELFF.

A single count supports this clone. The chain combines TRBV19 with TRBJ1-5; 7 nucleotides line up with TRBD1. This CDR3 region has 15 residues. Trimming cost V 7 bases and J 6 bases; bases outside gene matches: 12. The germline CDR1 and CDR2 sequences are LNHDA and SQIVND (reference sequence). In DNA, the CDR3 is TGTGCCAGTACCCCCCGCCAGGGGGTCAGTCAGCCCCAGCATTTT. This translates into CASTPRQGVSQPQHF.

This clone has a single count. The gene calls are TRBV19 and TRBJ2-3; D not certain. The CDR3 has 13 amino acids. Between the trimmed V and J ends, which lost 5 bases and 6 bases, there was a span of 12 bases. Per germline, CDR1 LNHDA and CDR2 SQIVND (reference sequence). In DNA, the CDR3 is TGTGCCAGTAGTCGGTCCCCTATGGATACGCAGTATTTT. This codes for CASSRSPMDTQYF.